This T cell receptor beta chain was retrieved from a study of shared clonotypes between healthy human individuals (dated by TCRdb to about 2020). About the full investigation: Two women and a few men aged 18 to 49 years were included in the cohort. For each donor, CD4 naive and CD4 memory were each given three plates, CD8 naive was given two plates, and CD8 memory was given one plate. Blood TCR repertoires of 5 or 6 healthy adults were deeply sequenced to estimate repertoire size and the extent of clonotype sharing between individuals. Different laboratories and diverse techniques were used to prepare libraries and sequence TCR repertoires, to increase sequencing depth and limit assay-specific biases. Leukapheresis yielded between about 0.85 and 10 billion PBMCs per donor. What the work shows at the level of the full study, not this receptor alone: Pairwise subsampling indicated that sequencing depth was expected to affect the degree of clonotype sharing among donors. Incomplete sequencing was indicated by rarefaction of sorted-subset datasets, despite the large sequencing depth. Approximately 5% of naive CD4, 3.5% of naive CD8, roughly 2.5% of memory CD4, and 0.35% to 0.5% of memory CD8 clonotypes were shared across several donors. The small number of donors limited the genetic and exposure-history diversity represented. Naive subsets generally had larger estimated clonotype richness than memory subsets did. Compared with non-shared clonotypes, the clonotypes found in all four sorted-subset donors had higher generation probabilities. Sampling was limited to blood, and TCR repertoires in tissue likely differ from TCR repertoires in blood.

V is cut back by 5 bases and J by 5 bases, with 8 bases in the junction unmatched. CDR1 and CDR2, looked up from the germline V gene (reference sequence), are MNHNY and SVGAGI. The CDR3 has 16 amino acids, counting the end cysteine and phenylalanine. CDR3 DNA only is kept here, 48 bases in frame from base 1. Using the deep immunoSEQ assay, TCR CDR3 regions were amplified from genomic DNA by multiplex PCR. Genomic DNA extracted from each cell subset was distributed evenly over all wells of several immunoSEQ 96-well plates, and each plate served as one replicate. For sorted subsets, around 200 ng genomic DNA, equal to tens of thousands of T cell genomes, was loaded into each replicate PCR. Purified libraries were quantified with a Qubit 3.0 fluorometer, sized on a Bioanalyzer 2100, and re-quantified with the KAPA Library Quantification kit. A separate single-read 150-cycle Illumina NextSeq 550 flow cell was used to sequence each immunoSEQ 96-well plate. The authors' pipeline ran thus. Because only junctional sequences without quality scores were contained in the immunoSEQ output, filtering matching that applied to full-length reads could not be performed. To assign V/J genes and CDR3, sequences were annotated using PyIR, a Python wrapper for IgBLAST v1.9, with IMGT germline references. Any read was removed if the V/J assignment was weak (E-value above 1e-6), the CDR3 was missing, or the read contained stop codons, out-of-frame junctions, or ambiguous translated residues. V3J clonotypes were defined by identical inferred V gene, J gene, and CDR3 amino acid sequence. To compute the percentage overlap between repertoires, the number of shared unique clonotypes was divided by the size of the smaller repertoire. Repertoire richness was assessed with RTK rarefaction, the Chao1 estimator, and Recon v2.1 estimates of unobserved clonotypes. OLGA was used to compute generation probabilities for all TCRbeta clonotypes that the gDNA method yielded from a handful of donors. The table comes from immuneACCESS by way of TCRdb, which keeps in-frame sequences with V and J called. Part of the clones is missing from these tables; in studies checked, under half for an unresolved V gene and the rest for unknown reasons. Clonal size and the V and J genes are those of that table, whereas D and trimming came from the DNA. Counted in this sample were 2 million or so clones; 95% of them appeared once. Of the sample, 0.1% to 0.15% is held by the ten largest clones.

As concerns this clone: Its antigen is not yet known. Base qualities are missing; no much larger clone stands one base away.

Donors were healthy HIV-negative adults with no recently reported acute infections or vaccinations. All donors were Caucasian adults living in Nashville, Tennessee, USA. CD4+ T cells were enriched by magnetic negative selection; naive cells were then positively selected on CD45RA, and the negative fraction formed the memory subset. Blood was collected by leukapheresis, and PBMCs were isolated by Ficoll-Histopaque density gradient centrifugation and then cryopreserved in liquid nitrogen vapor phase. Analytical flow cytometry was used to check the purity and quantity of every magnetically sorted T cell population. Genomic DNA was isolated from each sorted fraction and quantified by UV absorbance on a Nanodrop 2000c.

The material sequenced was naive CD4+ T cells sorted from blood. The cell subset or site label of this sample denotes: CD45RA+ positively selected. The receptor chain draws on TRBV6-6 and TRBJ2-2; 10 bases in the junction line up with TRBD1. This TCR came from a man between 18 and 29 years old in good health. The DNA reads as follows: TGTGCCAGCAGTGCCAGACAGGGGGCCCTGACCGGGGAGCTGTTTTTT. Translated, this gives CASSARQGALTGELFF.